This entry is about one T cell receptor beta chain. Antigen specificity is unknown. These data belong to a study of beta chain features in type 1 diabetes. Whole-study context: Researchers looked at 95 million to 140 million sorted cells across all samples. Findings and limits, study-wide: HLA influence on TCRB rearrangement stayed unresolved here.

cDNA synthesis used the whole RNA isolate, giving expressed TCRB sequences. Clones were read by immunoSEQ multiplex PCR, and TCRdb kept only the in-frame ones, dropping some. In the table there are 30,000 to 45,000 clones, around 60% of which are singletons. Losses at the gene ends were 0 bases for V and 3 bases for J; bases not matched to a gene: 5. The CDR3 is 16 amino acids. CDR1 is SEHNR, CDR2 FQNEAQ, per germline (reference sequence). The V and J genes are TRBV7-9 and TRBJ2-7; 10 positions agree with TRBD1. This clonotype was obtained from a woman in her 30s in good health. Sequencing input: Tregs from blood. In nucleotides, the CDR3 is TGTGCCAGCAGCTTAGCTCTGGGGACAGGGGACTACGAGCAGTACTTC. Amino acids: CASSLALGTGDYEQYF.